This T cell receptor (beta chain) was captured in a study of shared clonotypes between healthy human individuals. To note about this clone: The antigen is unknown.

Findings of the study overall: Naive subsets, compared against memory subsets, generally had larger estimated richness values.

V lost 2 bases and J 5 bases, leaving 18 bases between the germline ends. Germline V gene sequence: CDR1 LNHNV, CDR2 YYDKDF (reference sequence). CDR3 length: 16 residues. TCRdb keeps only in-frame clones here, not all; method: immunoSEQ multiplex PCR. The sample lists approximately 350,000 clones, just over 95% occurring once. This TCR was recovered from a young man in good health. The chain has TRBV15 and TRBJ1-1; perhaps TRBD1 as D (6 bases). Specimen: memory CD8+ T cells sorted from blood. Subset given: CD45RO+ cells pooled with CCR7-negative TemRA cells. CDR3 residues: CATSRTRGVYRTEAFF. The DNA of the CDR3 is TGTGCCACCAGCAGAACGAGGGGGGTCTATAGGACTGAAGCTTTCTTT.